This T cell receptor beta chain was captured in a study of T cell responses to AZD1222 COVID-19 vaccine. Study findings and constraints: Samples come after the peak T cell response, not at day 14. With two AZD1222 doses given, Spike-specific TCR breadth and depth both rose.

TCRdb's copy holds only in-frame clones and misses some; the assay was immunoSEQ multiplex PCR. Among approximately 140,000 clones, approximately 94% were seen once, and the ten largest hold 1.5% to 2%. With regard to this clone: Antigen specificity is unknown.

Trimming stripped 8 bases from V and 0 bases from J, with 5 bases between. Germline-derived CDR1 and CDR2 are SNHLY and FYNNEI. CDR3 length: 13 residues. The rearrangement uses TRBV2 and TRBJ2-6; D not certain. The sequence came from an adult in good health. The sample was peripheral blood, taken on day 0 of AZD1222 vaccination. As DNA, the CDR3 is TGTGCCAGCGCAGCCTCTGGGGCCAACGTCCTGACTTTC. It encodes CASAASGANVLTF.